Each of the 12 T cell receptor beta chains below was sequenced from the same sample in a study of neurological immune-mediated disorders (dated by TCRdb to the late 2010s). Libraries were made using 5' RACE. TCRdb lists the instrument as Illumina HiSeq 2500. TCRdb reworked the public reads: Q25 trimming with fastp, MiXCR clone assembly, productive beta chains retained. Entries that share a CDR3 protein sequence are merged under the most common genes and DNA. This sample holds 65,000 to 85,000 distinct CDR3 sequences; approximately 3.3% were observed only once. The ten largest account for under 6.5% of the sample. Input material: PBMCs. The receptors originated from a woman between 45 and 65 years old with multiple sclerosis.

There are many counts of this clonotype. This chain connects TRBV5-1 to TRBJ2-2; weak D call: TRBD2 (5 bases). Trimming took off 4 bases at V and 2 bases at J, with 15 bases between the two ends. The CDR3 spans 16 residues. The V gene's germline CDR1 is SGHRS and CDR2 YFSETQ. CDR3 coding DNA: TGCGCCAGCAGCCGCTACCTGGACTCCAACACCGGGGAGCTGTTTTTT. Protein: CASSRYLDSNTGELFF.

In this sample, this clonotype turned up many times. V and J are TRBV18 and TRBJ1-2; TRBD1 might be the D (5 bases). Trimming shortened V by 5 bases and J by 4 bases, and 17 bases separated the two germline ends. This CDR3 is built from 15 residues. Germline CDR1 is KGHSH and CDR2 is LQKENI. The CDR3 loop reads CASSELQAGFYGYTF. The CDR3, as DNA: TGTGCCAGCTCAGAACTACAAGCAGGGTTCTATGGCTACACCTTC.

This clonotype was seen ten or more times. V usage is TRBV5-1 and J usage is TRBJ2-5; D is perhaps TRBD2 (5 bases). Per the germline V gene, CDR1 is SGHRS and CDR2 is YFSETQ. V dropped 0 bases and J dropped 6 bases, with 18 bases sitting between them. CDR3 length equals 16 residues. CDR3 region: CASSLVPSLQEKTQYF. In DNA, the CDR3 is TGCGCCAGCAGCTTGGTCCCTAGCCTCCAAGAGAAGACCCAGTACTTC. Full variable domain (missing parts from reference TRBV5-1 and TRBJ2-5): KAGVTQTPRYLIKTRGQQVTLSCSPISGHRSVSWYQQTPGQGLQFLFEYFSETQRNKGNFPGRFSGRQFSNSRSEMNVSTLELGDSALYLCASSLVPSLQEKTQYFGPGTRLLVL.

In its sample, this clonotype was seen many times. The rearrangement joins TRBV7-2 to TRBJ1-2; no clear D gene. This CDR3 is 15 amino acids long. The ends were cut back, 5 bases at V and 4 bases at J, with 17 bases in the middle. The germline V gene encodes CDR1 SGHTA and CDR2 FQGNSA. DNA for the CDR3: TGTGCCAGCAGCCTCAACCCAGTACAGTCCTATGGCTACACCTTC. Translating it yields CASSLNPVQSYGYTF. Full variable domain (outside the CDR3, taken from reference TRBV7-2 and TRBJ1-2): GAGVSQSPSNKVTEKGKDVELRCDPISGHTALYWYRQSLGQGLEFLIYFQGNSAPDKSGLPSDRFSAERTGGSVSTLTIQRTQQEDSAVYLCASSLNPVQSYGYTFGSGTRLTVV.

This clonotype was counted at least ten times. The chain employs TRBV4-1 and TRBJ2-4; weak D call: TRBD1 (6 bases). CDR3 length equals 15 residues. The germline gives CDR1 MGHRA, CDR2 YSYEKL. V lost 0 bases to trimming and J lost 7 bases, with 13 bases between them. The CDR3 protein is CASSQDRSRGNIQYF. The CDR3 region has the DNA TGCGCCAGCAGCCAAGATAGGTCCAGGGGTAACATTCAGTACTTC.

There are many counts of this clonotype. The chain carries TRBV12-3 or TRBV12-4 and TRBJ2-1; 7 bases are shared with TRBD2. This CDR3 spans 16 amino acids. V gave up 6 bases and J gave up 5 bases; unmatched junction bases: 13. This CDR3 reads CASRKRGGRVNNEQFF. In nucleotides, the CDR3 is TGTGCCAGCAGAAAGCGGGGAGGCAGGGTGAACAATGAGCAGTTCTTC.

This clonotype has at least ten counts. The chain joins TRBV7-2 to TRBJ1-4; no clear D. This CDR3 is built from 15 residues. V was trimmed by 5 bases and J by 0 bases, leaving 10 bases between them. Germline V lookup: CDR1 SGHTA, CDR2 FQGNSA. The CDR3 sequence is CASSPWPATNEKLFF. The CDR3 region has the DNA TGTGCCAGCAGCCCCTGGCCCGCAACTAATGAAAAACTGTTTTTT.

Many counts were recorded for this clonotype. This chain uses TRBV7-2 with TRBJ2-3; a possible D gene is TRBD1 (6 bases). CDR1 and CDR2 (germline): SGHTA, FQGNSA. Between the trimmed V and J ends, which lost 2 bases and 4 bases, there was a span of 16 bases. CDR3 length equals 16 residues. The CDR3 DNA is TGTGCCAGCAGCTTAACAGTGGGACAAATTCCAGATACGCAGTATTTT. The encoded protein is CASSLTVGQIPDTQYF.

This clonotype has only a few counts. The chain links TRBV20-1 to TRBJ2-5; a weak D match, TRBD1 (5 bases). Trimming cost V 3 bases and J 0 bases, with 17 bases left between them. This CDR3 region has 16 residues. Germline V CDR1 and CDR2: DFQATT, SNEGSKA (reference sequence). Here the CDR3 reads CSASKTSTAYQETQYF. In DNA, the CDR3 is TGCAGTGCTAGCAAAACTTCGACAGCGTACCAAGAGACCCAGTACTTC.

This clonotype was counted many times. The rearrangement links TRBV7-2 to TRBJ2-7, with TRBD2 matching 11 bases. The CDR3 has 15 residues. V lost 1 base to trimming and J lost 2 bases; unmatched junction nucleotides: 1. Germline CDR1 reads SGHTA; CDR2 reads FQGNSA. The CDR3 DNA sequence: TGTGCCAGCAGCTTAGGGACTAGCGGGCCCTACGAGCAGTACTTC. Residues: CASSLGTSGPYEQYF.

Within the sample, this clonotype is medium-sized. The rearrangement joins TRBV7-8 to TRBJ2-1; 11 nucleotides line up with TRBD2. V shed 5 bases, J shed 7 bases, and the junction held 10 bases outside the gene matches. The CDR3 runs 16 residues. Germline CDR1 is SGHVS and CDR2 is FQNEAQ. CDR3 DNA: TGTGCCAGCAGCCCCTTAGCGGGAGGGCCCAGGAATGAGCAGTTCTTC. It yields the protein CASSPLAGGPRNEQFF.

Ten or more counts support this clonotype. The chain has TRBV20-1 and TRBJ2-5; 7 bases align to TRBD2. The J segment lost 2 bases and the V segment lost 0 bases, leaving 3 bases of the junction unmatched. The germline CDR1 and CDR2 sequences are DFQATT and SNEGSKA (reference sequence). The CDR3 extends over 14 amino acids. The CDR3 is CSAREAGLQETQYF. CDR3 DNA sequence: TGCAGTGCTAGAGAAGCGGGGCTACAAGAGACCCAGTACTTC.